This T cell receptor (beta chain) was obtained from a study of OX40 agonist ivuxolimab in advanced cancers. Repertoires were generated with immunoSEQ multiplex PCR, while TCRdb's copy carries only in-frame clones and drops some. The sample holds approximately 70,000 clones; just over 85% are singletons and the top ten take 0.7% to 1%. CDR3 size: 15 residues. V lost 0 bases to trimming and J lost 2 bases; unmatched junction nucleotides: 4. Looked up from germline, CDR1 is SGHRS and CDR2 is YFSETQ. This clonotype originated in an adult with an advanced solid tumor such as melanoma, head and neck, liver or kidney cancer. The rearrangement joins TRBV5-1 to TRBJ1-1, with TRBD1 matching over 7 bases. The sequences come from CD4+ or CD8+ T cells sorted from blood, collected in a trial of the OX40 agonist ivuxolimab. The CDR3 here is CASSLGGTDNTEAFF. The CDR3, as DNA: TGCGCCAGCAGCTTGGGGGGGACAGATAACACTGAAGCTTTCTTT.